The rows below give T cell receptor beta chains drawn from one sample of a study of blood T cells in healthy people across ages. TCRdb re-derived calls from the 5' RACE reads in MiXCR, one entry per CDR3 protein. The table has fewer than 900,000 distinct CDR3 sequences, 35% to 40% seen once. Material: blood. These receptors were collected from a man aged 18 to 30 in good health. Both conserved end residues are part of each CDR3. The D gene is left open where the match is weak. Expanded clones get a size class; other rows say once, few or many, or leave the size out.

d_gene,j_gene,v_gene,abundance,CDR3aa,CDR3nt
NA,TRBJ2-1,TRBV9,NA,CASSASGWLIGDEQFF,TGTGCCAGCAGCGCCTCAGGGTGGCTAATTGGCGATGAGCAGTTCTTC
TRBD1,TRBJ2-3,TRBV4-3,NA,CASSQDFIGQGTDTQYF,TGCGCCAGCAGCCAAGACTTTATCGGACAGGGCACAGATACGCAGTATTTT
NA,TRBJ1-6,TRBV20-1,NA,CSAPDSVASYNSPLHF,TGCAGTGCCCCCGACAGCGTAGCCTCCTATAATTCACCCCTCCACTTT
TRBD1,TRBJ2-3,TRBV29-1,NA,CSAPQGGTDTQYF,TGCAGCGCCCCACAGGGGGGCACAGATACGCAGTATTTT
NA,TRBJ2-2,TRBV6-5,NA,CASVTANTGELFF,TGTGCCAGCGTAACAGCGAACACCGGGGAGCTGTTTTTT
TRBD1,TRBJ2-7,TRBV12-3/TRBV12-4,few,CASRDRGSEQYF,TGTGCCAGCAGGGACAGGGGGTCCGAGCAGTACTTC
NA,TRBJ1-2,TRBV2,NA,CASSEQGQNGYTF,TGTGCCAGCAGTGAACAGGGACAAAATGGCTACACCTTC
TRBD1,TRBJ1-5,TRBV12-3/TRBV12-4,many,CASSSQGNQPQHF,TGTGCCAGCAGCTCACAGGGGAATCAGCCCCAGCATTTT
NA,TRBJ2-3,TRBV12-3/TRBV12-4,NA,CASSSRGSGDTQYF,TGTGCCAGCAGCTCCCGAGGGTCGGGCGATACGCAGTATTTT
TRBD2,TRBJ2-1,TRBV20-1,NA,CSLLPGGPYNEQFF,TGCAGTCTGTTGCCGGGAGGCCCCTACAATGAGCAGTTCTTC
NA,TRBJ2-7,TRBV5-1,many,CASSVTDDPDYEQYF,TGCGCCAGCAGCGTAACCGACGACCCGGACTACGAGCAGTACTTC
NA,TRBJ2-5,TRBV7-9,NA,CASSLAGLTKETQYF,TGTGCCAGCAGCTTAGCCGGCCTTACAAAGGAGACCCAGTACTTC
NA,TRBJ1-1,TRBV12-3/TRBV12-4,few,CASSTRTEAFF,TGTGCCAGCAGTACACGGACTGAAGCTTTCTTT
NA,TRBJ2-7,TRBV11-2,NA,CASSLVAHYEQYF,TGTGCCAGCAGCTTAGTCGCGCACTACGAGCAGTACTTC
NA,TRBJ1-6,TRBV5-1,NA,CASSLDDRILLHF,TGCGCCAGCAGCTTGGATGATCGTATTCTCCTCCACTTT
NA,TRBJ1-2,TRBV6-2/TRBV6-3,NA,CASGEAQNYGYTF,TGTGCCAGTGGGGAGGCCCAAAACTATGGCTACACCTTC
NA,TRBJ2-3,TRBV9,many,CASSVEGLKENTQYF,TGTGCCAGCAGCGTAGAGGGTCTGAAGGAAAATACGCAGTATTTT
NA,TRBJ1-4,TRBV14,NA,CASKEDEKLFF,TGTGCCAGCAAGGAGGATGAAAAACTGTTTTTT
TRBD1,TRBJ2-5,TRBV30,NA,CACKDRDQGEQYF,TGTGCCTGTAAGGACAGGGACCAGGGGGAGCAGTACTTC
NA,TRBJ1-2,TRBV7-9,once,CASRPRIPPNYGYTF,TGTGCCAGCAGGCCAAGGATTCCCCCTAACTATGGCTACACCTTC
NA,TRBJ2-3,TRBV12-3/TRBV12-4,many,CASSLGSRRDTQYF,TGTGCCAGCAGTTTGGGGTCGCGTCGAGATACGCAGTATTTT
NA,TRBJ1-4,TRBV12-3/TRBV12-4,NA,CASSLPGRDEKLFF,TGTGCCAGCAGTTTACCGGGGCGAGATGAAAAACTGTTTTTT
NA,TRBJ1-1,TRBV6-2/TRBV6-3,NA,CASSLAGVGTEAFF,TGTGCCAGCAGTCTTGCGGGCGTCGGCACTGAAGCTTTCTTT
TRBD2,TRBJ2-7,TRBV7-3,many,CASSSGTTPMEQYF,TGTGCCAGCAGCTCCGGGACTACCCCGATGGAGCAGTACTTC
NA,TRBJ2-1,TRBV20-1,few,CSVSGAYNEQFF,TGCAGTGTTAGTGGGGCTTACAATGAGCAGTTCTTC
TRBD1,TRBJ2-1,TRBV2,few,CASSQSRDRGEEQFF,TGTGCCAGCAGTCAGTCCCGGGACAGGGGTGAGGAGCAGTTCTTC
NA,TRBJ2-1,TRBV5-1,NA,CASSSPGIYNEQFF,TGCGCCAGCAGCTCCCCCGGGATCTACAATGAGCAGTTCTTC
NA,TRBJ2-3,TRBV7-6,NA,CASSVRAVASTDTQYF,TGTGCCAGCAGCGTGAGGGCGGTAGCTAGCACAGATACGCAGTATTTT
NA,TRBJ2-7,TRBV3-1,few,CASSQDWGDPYEQYF,TGTGCCAGCAGCCAAGATTGGGGCGATCCCTACGAGCAGTACTTC
TRBD2,TRBJ2-1,TRBV27,few,CASSLGTSGQDNEQFF,TGTGCCAGCAGTTTAGGGACTAGCGGGCAGGACAATGAGCAGTTCTTC
TRBD1,TRBJ2-3,TRBV13,many,CASSPGQGITDTQYF,TGTGCCAGCAGCCCCGGACAGGGGATCACAGATACGCAGTATTTT
TRBD1,TRBJ2-1,TRBV4-1,few,CASSQGRWTGGGHNEQFF,TGCGCCAGCAGCCAAGGTCGGTGGACAGGGGGTGGACACAATGAGCAGTTCTTC
NA,TRBJ2-4,TRBV2,NA,CASSEEDRALAKNIQYF,TGTGCCAGCAGTGAAGAAGACAGAGCCCTAGCCAAAAACATTCAGTACTTC
TRBD1,TRBJ1-1,TRBV7-9,NA,CASSPSRDRGTEAFF,TGTGCCAGCAGCCCCAGCCGGGACAGGGGCACTGAAGCTTTCTTT
NA,TRBJ1-1,TRBV29-1,NA,CSVGQGSNTEAFF,TGCAGCGTTGGGCAGGGGTCGAACACTGAAGCTTTCTTT
TRBD1,TRBJ2-4,TRBV4-3,many,CASSQLTGTKNIQYF,TGCGCCAGCAGCCAATTGACAGGGACCAAAAACATTCAGTACTTC
NA,TRBJ2-1,TRBV20-1,NA,CSEPGAHNEQFF,TGCAGTGAGCCCGGGGCCCACAATGAGCAGTTCTTC
NA,TRBJ2-1,TRBV20-1,NA,CSARAIGGPYNEQFF,TGCAGTGCTAGAGCAATAGGGGGTCCCTACAATGAGCAGTTCTTC
NA,TRBJ2-5,TRBV5-1,NA,CASSVEGALETQYF,TGCGCCAGCAGCGTGGAGGGGGCTTTGGAGACCCAGTACTTC
TRBD1,TRBJ1-6,TRBV12-3/TRBV12-4,NA,CASSPRDSLISPLHF,TGTGCCAGCAGTCCACGGGACAGCCTAATTTCACCCCTCCACTTT